Below, 31 T cell receptor beta chains from the same sample are listed, as sequenced in a study of blood T cell repertoires in COVID-19. Only in-frame clones appear in the TCRdb table, and some are missing; sequencing was by immunoSEQ multiplex PCR. The data show fewer than 350,000 clones, around 85% seen once. The source material was PBMCs or T cells enriched from blood (not recorded which). The source is a woman between 50 and 59 years old who had recovered from COVID-19.

This clone was detected once. This chain connects TRBV30 to TRBJ2-2; 7 bases match TRBD1. The germline CDR1 and CDR2 sequences are GTSNPN and SVGIG (reference sequence). The CDR3 is made up of 14 amino acids. J lost 5 bases, V lost 4 bases, and 7 bases had no gene match. The chain's CDR3 is CAWNRQGETGELFF. The CDR3 DNA reads as TGTGCCTGGAACCGACAGGGAGAAACCGGGGAGCTGTTTTTT.

This chain joins TRBV5-6 and TRBJ1-4; weak D call: TRBD1 (5 bases). Trimming cost V 0 bases and J 0 bases, with 6 bases left between them. The germline V gene encodes CDR1 SGHDT and CDR2 YYEEEE. The CDR3 loop spans 15 amino acids. CDR3 residues: CASSLGQTTNEKLFF. Written as DNA, the CDR3 is TGTGCCAGCAGCTTGGGACAGACAACTAATGAAAAACTGTTTTTT.

The chain combines TRBV6-4 with TRBJ1-5, with a tentative D call TRBD1 (6 bases). V was pared by 3 bases and J by 6 bases, with 15 bases between. The CDR3 is made up of 15 amino acids. Per germline, CDR1 MRHNA and CDR2 SNTAGT. CDR3 in DNA: TGTGCCAGCAGTGAAGGTTCAGGGGACGGTCAGCCCCAGCATTTT. Protein: CASSEGSGDGQPQHF.

This clone has a handful of counts. The chain combines TRBV7-2 with TRBJ1-5; 8 nucleotides line up with TRBD1. Per the germline V gene, CDR1 is SGHTA and CDR2 is FQGNSA. This CDR3 is 14 amino acids long. V was clipped by 4 bases and J by 3 bases; unmatched bases: 2. The DNA for the CDR3 is TGTGCCAGCAGCTCGGACAGGGTCAATCAGCCCCAGCATTTT. The encoded protein is CASSSDRVNQPQHF.

The V call is TRBV6-4, the J call TRBJ2-1; 9 positions agree with TRBD2. CDR3 size: 16 residues. With V trimmed by 6 bases and J by 2 bases, 8 bases remained unmatched. Per germline, CDR1 MRHNA and CDR2 SNTAGT. CDR3 sequence: CASSEWASGTYNEQFF. CDR3 nucleotides: TGTGCCAGCAGCGAATGGGCTAGCGGGACCTACAATGAGCAGTTCTTC.

This chain connects TRBV19 to TRBJ1-3; the D gene is possibly TRBD1 (6 bases). Trimming pared 6 bases from V and 0 bases from J, leaving 12 bases between. This CDR3 contains 15 residues. The germline CDR1 and CDR2 sequences are LNHDA and SQIVND (reference sequence). The CDR3 nucleotides read TGTGCCAGTAGGACACAGGGACGCTCTGGAAACACCATATATTTT. Translation gives CASRTQGRSGNTIYF. Together with reference TRBV19 and TRBJ1-3, the CDR3 gives the full variable domain: DGGITQSPKYLFRKEGQNVTLSCEQNLNHDAMYWYRQDPGQGLRLIYYSQIVNDFQKGDIAEGYSVSREKKESFPLTVTSAQKNPTAFYLCASRTQGRSGNTIYFGEGSWLTVV.

The chain is built from TRBV4-1 and TRBJ1-5, with D perhaps matching TRBD1 (6 bases). Germline values: CDR1 MGHRA, CDR2 YSYEKL. There are 18 residues in the CDR3. Trimming removed 3 bases from V and 6 bases from J, with 24 bases in between. The CDR3 region has the DNA TGCGCCAGCAGCCAGTCACCCGCAAAAGGCAGGGGCCCTCAGCCCCAGCATTTT. As protein: CASSQSPAKGRGPQPQHF.

This clone has only a few counts. V is TRBV9 and J is TRBJ2-7; 10 bases map to TRBD1. CDR3 length: 15 residues. V lost 4 bases to trimming and J lost 5 bases; unmatched junction nucleotides: 9. CDR1 SGDLS and CDR2 YYNGEE come from the germline V gene. This CDR3 is CASSPQTGGSDEQYF. For the CDR3, the DNA is TGTGCCAGCAGCCCACAGACAGGGGGCAGCGACGAGCAGTACTTC. Full variable domain (missing parts from reference TRBV9 and TRBJ2-7): DSGVTQTPKHLITATGQRVTLRCSPRSGDLSVYWYQQSLDQGLQFLIQYYNGEERAKGNILERFSAQQFPDLHSELNLSSLELGDSALYFCASSPQTGGSDEQYFGPGTRLTVT.

This clone turned up a few times. The chain combines TRBV4-1 with TRBJ2-7; 9 nucleotides agree with TRBD1. Trimming took 1 base from V and 4 from J; bases not matched to a gene: 5. Germline CDR1 is MGHRA and CDR2 is YSYEKL. The CDR3 extends over 15 amino acids. CDR3 nucleotide sequence: TGCGCCAGCAGCCAAGGGGACAGGGCCTCATACGAGCAGTACTTC. Translating it yields CASSQGDRASYEQYF.

V usage is TRBV10-1 and J usage is TRBJ2-2; D ambiguous. This CDR3 has 14 amino acids. Trimming removed 3 bases at V and 5 bases at J, with 10 bases between. Germline V CDR1 and CDR2: WNHNN, SYGVQD (reference sequence). The CDR3 nucleotides are TGCGCCAGCAGTGAAGGCAGACAAACCGGGGAGCTGTTTTTT. Amino acids: CASSEGRQTGELFF.

The chain carries TRBV11-1 and TRBJ2-1; a possible D gene is TRBD2 (5 bases). V was trimmed by 4 bases and J by 11 bases, leaving 18 bases between them. Germline CDR1 and CDR2: SGHAT and FQDESV (reference sequence). This CDR3 spans 14 amino acids. CDR3 amino acids: CASSSAGGSKQQFF. The CDR3 bases are TGTGCCAGCAGCTCGGCTGGAGGCAGTAAGCAGCAGTTCTTC.

This chain connects TRBV3-1 (or the pseudogene TRBV3-2) to TRBJ1-4, with D perhaps matching TRBD1 (5 bases). The CDR3 runs to 15 residues. In germline, CDR1 is LGHDT, CDR2 YNNKEL (reference sequence). The ends were cut back, 3 bases at V and 4 bases at J, with 12 bases in the middle. The CDR3 is CASSHVGGGNEKLFF. The DNA for the CDR3 is TGTGCCAGCAGCCATGTCGGGGGAGGTAATGAAAAACTGTTTTTT.

This chain joins TRBV11-2 and TRBJ1-4; TRBD1 matches 8 bases. The J segment lost 7 bases and the V segment lost 2 bases, leaving 6 bases of the junction unmatched. Germline CDR1 SGHAT, CDR2 FQNNGV. The CDR3 contains 15 residues. The CDR3 region is CASSLQGALSEKLFF. CDR3 nucleotide sequence: TGTGCCAGCAGCTTACAGGGGGCGTTGAGTGAAAAACTGTTTTTT.

The rearrangement uses TRBV5-1 and TRBJ1-3, with unresolved D. The CDR3 length is 13 residues. V shed 4 bases and J shed 4 bases, with 9 bases lying between them. Germline CDR1 and CDR2: SGHRS and YFSETQ. The CDR3 loop is CASSVDPGNTIYF. CDR3 DNA sequence: TGCGCCAGCAGCGTAGATCCGGGAAACACCATATATTTT.

The rearrangement links TRBV5-1 to TRBJ1-2, with a possible D match to TRBD1 (6 bases). Trimming took 4 bases from V and 9 from J, leaving 13 bases between them. The germline V gene encodes CDR1 SGHRS and CDR2 YFSETQ. The CDR3 runs 12 residues. The CDR3 DNA is TGCGCCAGCAGCCGCGGACAGAATAGCTACACCTTC. Its translation is CASSRGQNSYTF. The full variable domain, its missing parts supplied by reference TRBV5-1 and TRBJ1-2, is KAGVTQTPRYLIKTRGQQVTLSCSPISGHRSVSWYQQTPGQGLQFLFEYFSETQRNKGNFPGRFSGRQFSNSRSEMNVSTLELGDSALYLCASSRGQNSYTFGSGTRLTVV.

This clone was observed a single time. V usage is TRBV5-6 and J usage is TRBJ2-3, with 7 positions matching TRBD2. J lost 2 bases, V lost 1 base, and 7 bases had no gene match. The V gene's germline CDR1 is SGHDT and CDR2 YYEEEE. This CDR3 contains 16 residues. The CDR3 region is CASSLLGAGDTDTQYF. CDR3 bases: TGTGCCAGCAGCTTGCTTGGCGCGGGGGACACAGATACGCAGTATTTT.

This clone appeared once. The CDR3 loop is CASSELDSGNSPLHF. The CDR3 DNA reads TGTGCCAGCAGTGAATTGGACAGCGGTAATTCACCCCTCCACTTT. This chain links TRBV6-1 with TRBJ1-6; the D gene is possibly TRBD1 (6 bases). CDR3 length equals 15 residues. Deletions cut 2 bases from V and 6 bases from J, with 11 bases between. Per germline, CDR1 MNHNS and CDR2 SASEGT.

CDR3 loop: CASSQDQHRGGETQYF. The CDR3 DNA is TGTGCCAGCAGCCAAGATCAGCACAGGGGGGGAGAGACCCAGTACTTC. The chain recombines TRBV14 with TRBJ2-5; a weak D match, TRBD1 (8 bases). CDR1 is SGHDN, CDR2 FVKESK, per germline. Trimming shortened V by 0 bases and J by 4 bases, and 15 bases separated the two germline ends. This CDR3 spans 16 amino acids.

This CDR3 is CASSRTGERNTIYF. Here the CDR3 DNA reads TGCGCCAGCAGCCGAACAGGGGAACGAAACACCATATATTTT. The chain employs TRBV4-1 and TRBJ1-3; 7 positions agree with TRBD1. CDR3 length equals 14 residues. Germline loops: CDR1 MGHRA, CDR2 YSYEKL. The junction had 5 bases not matched to a gene; V was cut back by 4 bases and J by 5 bases.

V is TRBV2 and J is TRBJ2-3, with 8 bases fitting TRBD2. The CDR3 loop spans 14 amino acids. The V and J ends lost 5 bases and 6 bases, in that order; junction bases with no gene match: 7. Germline CDR1 and CDR2: SNHLY and FYNNEI. The CDR3 region has the DNA TGTGCCAGCAGTACGGGACTAGGTGGGGATACGCAGTATTTT. Residues: CASSTGLGGDTQYF.

A few counts support this clone. The chain joins TRBV5-4 to TRBJ1-5; 8 nucleotides line up with TRBD1. The CDR3 consists of 15 residues. The J segment lost 5 bases and the V segment lost 4 bases, leaving 8 bases of the junction unmatched. Germline loops: CDR1 SGHNT, CDR2 YYREEE (reference sequence). CDR3 DNA: TGTGCCAGCAGCCTGGACAGGGCGAATCATCAGCCCCAGCATTTT. It encodes CASSLDRANHQPQHF.

The V call is TRBV5-4, the J call TRBJ1-2, with TRBD1 matching over 11 bases. Germline assignment: CDR1 SGHNT and CDR2 YYREEE (reference sequence). Trimming at V came to 1 base and at J to 2 bases, leaving 4 bases not matched to a gene. The CDR3 is made up of 16 amino acids. Here the CDR3 DNA reads TGTGCCAGCAGCTTGACGGACAGGGGGCCAAACTATGGCTACACCTTC. Amino acids: CASSLTDRGPNYGYTF.

The CDR3 reads CASSPQDSGYEQYF. The CDR3 DNA follows: TGTGCCAGCAGCCCACAGGACAGCGGCTACGAGCAGTACTTC. The chain combines TRBV7-6 with TRBJ2-7; D might be TRBD1 (6 bases). The ends were cut back, 5 bases at V and 3 bases at J, with 14 bases in the middle. This CDR3 comprises 14 residues. Germline CDR1 SGHVS, CDR2 FNYEAQ.

The V and J genes are TRBV5-6 and TRBJ2-1; the D is unclear. The V gene lost 1 base and the J gene lost 10 bases, with 6 bases spanning the gap. Germline V gives CDR1 SGHDT, CDR2 YYEEEE. The CDR3 is 11 residues long. CDR3 sequence reads: CASSLTAEQFF. The CDR3, as DNA: TGTGCCAGCAGCTTGACTGCGGAGCAGTTCTTC.

V is TRBV2 and J is TRBJ1-2; 7 bases are a match to TRBD1. CDR3 length equals 14 residues. The trim removed 6 bases at V and 7 bases at J, leaving 11 bases unmatched. Per germline, CDR1 SNHLY and CDR2 FYNNEI. CDR3 sequence reads: CASRRQGDVFGYTF. For the CDR3, the DNA is TGTGCCAGCAGACGACAGGGAGATGTATTTGGCTACACCTTC. The full variable domain, completed using reference TRBV2 and TRBJ1-2, is EPEVTQTPSHQVTQMGQEVILRCVPISNHLYFYWYRQILGQKVEFLVSFYNNEISEKSEIFDDQFSVERPDGSNFTLKIRSTKLEDSAMYFCASRRQGDVFGYTFGSGTRLTVV.

This clone was recorded only once. For the CDR3, the DNA is TGCGCCAGCAGGATGGGGGATTACAGGGTAAATTCACCCCTCCACTTT. Translation gives CASRMGDYRVNSPLHF. The chain is built from TRBV5-1 and TRBJ1-6; D might be TRBD1 (6 bases). With 5 bases removed from V and 7 bases from J, the gap between germline ends came to 19 bases. CDR3 size: 16 residues. The germline V gene has CDR1 SGHRS and CDR2 YFSETQ.

This clone showed up just a few times. This chain links TRBV28 with TRBJ1-4; D gene uncertain. The CDR3 sequence is 13 residues long. Per germline, CDR1 MDHEN and CDR2 SYDVKM. Trimming stripped 6 bases from V and 8 bases from J, with 13 bases between. The CDR3 sequence is CASREGGGEKLFF. CDR3 coding DNA: TGTGCCAGCAGAGAAGGAGGTGGAGAAAAACTGTTTTTT.

The chain joins TRBV29-1 to TRBJ1-2, with D possibly matching TRBD1 (6 bases). V dropped 3 bases and J dropped 5 bases, with 13 bases sitting between them. The germline V gene encodes CDR1 SQVTM and CDR2 ANQGSEA. The CDR3 contains 13 residues. This CDR3 reads CSVDGRGEYGYTF. Here the CDR3 DNA reads TGCAGCGTTGATGGCAGGGGTGAATATGGCTACACCTTC.

V usage is TRBV13 and J usage is TRBJ2-2; D call uncertain. V lost 4 bases and J 3 bases, leaving 6 bases between the germline ends. The CDR3 runs 13 residues. Looked up from germline, CDR1 is PRHDT and CDR2 is FYEKMQ (reference sequence). The CDR3 coding sequence is TGTGCCAGCAGCTCCGAGTACACCGGGGAGCTGTTTTTT. It is translated as CASSSEYTGELFF.

In its sample, this clone was seen a few times. The chain is built from TRBV18 and TRBJ2-3, with D maybe TRBD2 (6 bases). V was trimmed by 6 bases and J by 4 bases, leaving 8 bases between them. The germline gives CDR1 KGHSH, CDR2 LQKENI. This CDR3 comprises 12 residues. Written as DNA, the CDR3 is TGTGCCAGCTCCCCGGGAGCAGATACGCAGTATTTT. It is translated as CASSPGADTQYF.

V is TRBV5-4 and J is TRBJ2-7; D possibly corresponds to TRBD1 (6 bases). Between the trimmed V and J ends, which lost 4 bases and 0 bases, there was a span of 8 bases. This CDR3 is 13 amino acids long. CDR1 is SGHNT, CDR2 YYREEE, per germline (reference sequence). The CDR3 loop is CASSPDSSYEQYF. The CDR3 DNA follows: TGTGCCAGCAGCCCGGACAGCTCCTACGAGCAGTACTTC.